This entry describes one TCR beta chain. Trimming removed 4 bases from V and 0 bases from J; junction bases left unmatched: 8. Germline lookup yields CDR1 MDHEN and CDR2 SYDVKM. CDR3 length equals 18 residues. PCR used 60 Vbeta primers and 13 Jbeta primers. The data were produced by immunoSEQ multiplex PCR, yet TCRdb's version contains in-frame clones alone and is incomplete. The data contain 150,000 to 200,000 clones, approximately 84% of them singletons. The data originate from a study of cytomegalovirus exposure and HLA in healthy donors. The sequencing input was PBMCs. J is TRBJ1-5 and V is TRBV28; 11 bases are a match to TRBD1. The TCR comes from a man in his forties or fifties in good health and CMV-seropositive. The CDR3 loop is CASSSDRGQGGSNQPQHF. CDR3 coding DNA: TGTGCCAGCAGTTCGGACAGGGGGCAAGGGGGTAGCAATCAGCCCCAGCATTTT.